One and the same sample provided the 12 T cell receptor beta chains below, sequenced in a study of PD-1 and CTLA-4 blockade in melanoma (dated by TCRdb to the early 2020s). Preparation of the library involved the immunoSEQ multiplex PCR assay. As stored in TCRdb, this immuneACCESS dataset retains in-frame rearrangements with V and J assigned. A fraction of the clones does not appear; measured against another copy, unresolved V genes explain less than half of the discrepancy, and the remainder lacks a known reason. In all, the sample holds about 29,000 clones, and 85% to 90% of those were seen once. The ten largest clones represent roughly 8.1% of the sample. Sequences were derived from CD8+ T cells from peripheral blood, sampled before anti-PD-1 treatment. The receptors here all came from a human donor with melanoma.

CDR3 bases: TGTGCCAGCAGCTTTTTTGTGGGAGGGCCCGACACAGATACGCAGTATTTT. Protein product: CASSFFVGGPDTDTQYF. The chain recombines TRBV7-9 with TRBJ2-3; 7 nucleotides align to TRBD2. V trimming: 3 bases; J trimming: 2 bases; junction bases outside the gene matches: 11. The CDR3 spans 17 residues. The germline CDR1 and CDR2 sequences are SEHNR and FQNEAQ (reference sequence).

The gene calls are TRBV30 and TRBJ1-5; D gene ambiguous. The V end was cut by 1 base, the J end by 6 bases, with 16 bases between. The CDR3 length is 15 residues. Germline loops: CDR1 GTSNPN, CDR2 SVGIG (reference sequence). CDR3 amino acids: CAWSEDPLGGQPQHF. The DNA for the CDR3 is TGTGCCTGGAGTGAAGATCCCCTGGGAGGTCAGCCCCAGCATTTT.

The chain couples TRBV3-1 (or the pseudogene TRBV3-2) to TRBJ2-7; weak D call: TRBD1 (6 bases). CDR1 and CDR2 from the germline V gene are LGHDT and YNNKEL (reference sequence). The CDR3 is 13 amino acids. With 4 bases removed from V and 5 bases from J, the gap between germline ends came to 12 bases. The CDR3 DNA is TGTGCCAGCAGCCCGACAGGATTCCACGAGCAGTACTTC. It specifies CASSPTGFHEQYF.

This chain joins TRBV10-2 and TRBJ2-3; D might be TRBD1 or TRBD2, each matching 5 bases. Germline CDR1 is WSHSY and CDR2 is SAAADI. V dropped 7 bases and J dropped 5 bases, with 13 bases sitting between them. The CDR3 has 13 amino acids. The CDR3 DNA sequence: TGCGCCAGCAATGACGGGACGGGAGATACGCAGTATTTT. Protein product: CASNDGTGDTQYF.

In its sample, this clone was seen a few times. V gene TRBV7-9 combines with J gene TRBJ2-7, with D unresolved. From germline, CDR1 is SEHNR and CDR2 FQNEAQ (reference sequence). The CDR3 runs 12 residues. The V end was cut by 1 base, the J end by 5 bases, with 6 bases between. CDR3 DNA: TGTGCCAGCAGCTTAGGACAAAACGAGCAGTACTTC. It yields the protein CASSLGQNEQYF.

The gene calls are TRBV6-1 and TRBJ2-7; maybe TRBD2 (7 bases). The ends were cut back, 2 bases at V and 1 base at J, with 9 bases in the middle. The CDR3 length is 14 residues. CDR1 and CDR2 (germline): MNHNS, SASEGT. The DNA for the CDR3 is TGTGCCAGCAGTGAAAGGGGGGGTTCCTACGAGCAGTACTTC. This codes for CASSERGGSYEQYF.

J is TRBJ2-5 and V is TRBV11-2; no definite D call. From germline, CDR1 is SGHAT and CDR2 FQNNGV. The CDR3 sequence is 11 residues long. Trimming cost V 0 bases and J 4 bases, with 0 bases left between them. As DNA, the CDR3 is TGTGCCAGCAGCTTAGAAGAGACCCAGTACTTC. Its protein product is CASSLEETQYF.

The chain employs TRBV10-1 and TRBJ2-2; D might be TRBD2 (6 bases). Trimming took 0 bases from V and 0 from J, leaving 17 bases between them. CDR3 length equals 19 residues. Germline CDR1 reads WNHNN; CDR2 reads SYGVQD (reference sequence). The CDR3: CASSESISGRDANTGELFF. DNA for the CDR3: TGCGCCAGCAGTGAGTCAATTAGCGGACGCGACGCGAACACCGGGGAGCTGTTTTTT.

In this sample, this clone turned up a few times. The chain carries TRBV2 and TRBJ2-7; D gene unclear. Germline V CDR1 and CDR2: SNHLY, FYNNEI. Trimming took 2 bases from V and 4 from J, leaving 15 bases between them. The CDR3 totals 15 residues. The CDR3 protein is CASSEPREGRYEQYF. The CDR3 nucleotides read TGTGCCAGCAGTGAACCCCGCGAAGGGCGTTACGAGCAGTACTTC.

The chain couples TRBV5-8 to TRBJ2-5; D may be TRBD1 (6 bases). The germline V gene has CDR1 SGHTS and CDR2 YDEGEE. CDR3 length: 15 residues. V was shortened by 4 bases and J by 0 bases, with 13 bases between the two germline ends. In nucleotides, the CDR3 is TGTGCCAGCAGCCCGAGGGGGACCGACCAAGAGACCCAGTACTTC. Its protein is CASSPRGTDQETQYF.

The CDR3 spells CATSRVAASGDDIQYF. CDR3 sequence (DNA): TGTGCCACCAGCAGAGTGGCAGCTTCAGGGGACGACATTCAGTACTTC. V gene TRBV15 combines with J gene TRBJ2-4; TRBD1 might be the D (6 bases). Trimming removed 1 base at V and 8 bases at J, with 18 bases between. The CDR3 length is 16 residues. Germline V CDR1 and CDR2: LNHNV, YYDKDF (reference sequence).

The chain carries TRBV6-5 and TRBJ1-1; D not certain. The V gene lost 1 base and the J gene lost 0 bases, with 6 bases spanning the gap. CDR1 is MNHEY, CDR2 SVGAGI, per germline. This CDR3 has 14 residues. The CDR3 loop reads CASSYLQLNTEAFF. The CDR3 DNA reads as TGTGCCAGCAGTTACTTACAGCTGAACACTGAAGCTTTCTTT.